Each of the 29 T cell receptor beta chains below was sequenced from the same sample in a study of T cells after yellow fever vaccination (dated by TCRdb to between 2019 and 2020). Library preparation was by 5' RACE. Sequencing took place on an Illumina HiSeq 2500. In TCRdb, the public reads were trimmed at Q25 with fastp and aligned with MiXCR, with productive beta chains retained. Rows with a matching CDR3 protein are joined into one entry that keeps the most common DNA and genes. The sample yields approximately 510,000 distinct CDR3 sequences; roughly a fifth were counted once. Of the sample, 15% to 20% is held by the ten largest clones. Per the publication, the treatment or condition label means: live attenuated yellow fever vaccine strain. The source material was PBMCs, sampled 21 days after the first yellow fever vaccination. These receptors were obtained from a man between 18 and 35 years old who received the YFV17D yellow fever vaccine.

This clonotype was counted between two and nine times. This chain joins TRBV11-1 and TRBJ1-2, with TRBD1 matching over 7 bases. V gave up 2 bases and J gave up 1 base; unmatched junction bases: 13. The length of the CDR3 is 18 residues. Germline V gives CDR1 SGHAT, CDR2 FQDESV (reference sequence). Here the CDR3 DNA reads TGTGCCAGCAGCTTATTAGGGACAGTGGGCCAATATAACTATGGCTACACCTTC. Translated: CASSLLGTVGQYNYGYTF.

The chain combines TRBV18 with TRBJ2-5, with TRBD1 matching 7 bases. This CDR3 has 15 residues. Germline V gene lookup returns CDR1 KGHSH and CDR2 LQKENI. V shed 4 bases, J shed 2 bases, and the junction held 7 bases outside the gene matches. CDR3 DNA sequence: TGTGCCAGCTCACTCCTCCAGACAGGGCAAGAGACCCAGTACTTC. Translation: CASSLLQTGQETQYF.

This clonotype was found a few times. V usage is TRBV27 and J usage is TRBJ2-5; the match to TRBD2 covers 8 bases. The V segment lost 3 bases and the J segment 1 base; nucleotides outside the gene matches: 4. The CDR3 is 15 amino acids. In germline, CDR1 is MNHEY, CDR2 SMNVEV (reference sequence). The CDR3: CASSFLAGRQETQYF. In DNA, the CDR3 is TGTGCCAGCAGTTTCTTAGCGGGGCGCCAAGAGACCCAGTACTTC.

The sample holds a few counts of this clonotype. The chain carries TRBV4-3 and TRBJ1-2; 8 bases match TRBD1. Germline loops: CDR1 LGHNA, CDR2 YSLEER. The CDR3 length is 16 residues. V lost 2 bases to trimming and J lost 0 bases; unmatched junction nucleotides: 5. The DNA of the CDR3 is TGCGCCAGCAGCCAACGGGACAGGTTGGCTAACTATGGCTACACCTTC. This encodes CASSQRDRLANYGYTF.

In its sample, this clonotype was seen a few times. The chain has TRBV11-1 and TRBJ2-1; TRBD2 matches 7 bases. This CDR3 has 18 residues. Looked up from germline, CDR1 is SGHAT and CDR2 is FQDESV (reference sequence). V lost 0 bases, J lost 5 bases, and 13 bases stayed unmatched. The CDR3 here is CASSLAKLGTNRDNEQFF. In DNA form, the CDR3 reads TGTGCCAGCAGCTTAGCCAAGTTAGGGACTAACCGGGACAATGAGCAGTTCTTC.

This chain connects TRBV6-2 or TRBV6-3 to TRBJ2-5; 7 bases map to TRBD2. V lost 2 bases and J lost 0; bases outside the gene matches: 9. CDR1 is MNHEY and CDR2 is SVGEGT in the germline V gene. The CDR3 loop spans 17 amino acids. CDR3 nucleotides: TGTGCCAGCAGTTACCCACGACTAGCCGGGTACCAAGAGACCCAGTACTTC. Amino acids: CASSYPRLAGYQETQYF.

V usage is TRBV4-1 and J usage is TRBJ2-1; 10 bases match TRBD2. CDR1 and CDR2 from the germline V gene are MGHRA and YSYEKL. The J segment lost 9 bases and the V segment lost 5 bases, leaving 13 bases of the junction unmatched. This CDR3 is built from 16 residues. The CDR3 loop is CASSARERGGLREQFF. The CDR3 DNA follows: TGCGCCAGCAGCGCCAGGGAGCGGGGGGGCCTGCGTGAGCAGTTCTTC.

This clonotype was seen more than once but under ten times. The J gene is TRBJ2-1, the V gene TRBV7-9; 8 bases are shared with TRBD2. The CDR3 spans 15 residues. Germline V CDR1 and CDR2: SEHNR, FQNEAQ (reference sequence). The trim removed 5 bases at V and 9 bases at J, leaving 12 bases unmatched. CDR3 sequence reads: CASSTLSGGRSEQFF. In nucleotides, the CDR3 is TGTGCCAGCAGCACCTTGAGCGGGGGTAGGAGTGAGCAGTTCTTC.

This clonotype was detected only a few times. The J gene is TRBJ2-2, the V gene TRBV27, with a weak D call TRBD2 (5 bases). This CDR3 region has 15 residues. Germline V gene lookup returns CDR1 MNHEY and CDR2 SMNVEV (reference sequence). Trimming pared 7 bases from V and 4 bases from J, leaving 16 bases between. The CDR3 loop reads CASKVAQAFTGELFF. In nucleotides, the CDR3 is TGTGCCAGCAAGGTAGCGCAGGCCTTCACCGGGGAGCTGTTTTTT.

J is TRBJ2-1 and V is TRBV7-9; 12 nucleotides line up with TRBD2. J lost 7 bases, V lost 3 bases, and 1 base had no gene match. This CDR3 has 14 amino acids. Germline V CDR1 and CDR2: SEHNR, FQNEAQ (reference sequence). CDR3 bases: TGTGCCAGCAGCTTCGGACTAGCGGGGAATGAGCAGTTCTTC. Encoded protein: CASSFGLAGNEQFF. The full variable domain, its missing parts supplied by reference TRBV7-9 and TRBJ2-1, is DTGVSQNPRHKITKRGQNVTFRCDPISEHNRLYWYRQTLGQGPEFLTYFQNEAQLEKSRLLSDRFSAERPKGSFSTLEIQRTEQGDSAMYLCASSFGLAGNEQFFGPGTRLTVL.

In nucleotides, the CDR3 is TGTGCCAGCTCACCTTCTCTACGATCCGGCAACTCCTACGAGCAGTACTTC. This translates into CASSPSLRSGNSYEQYF. The chain uses TRBV18 and TRBJ2-7; D unresolved. The CDR3 runs to 17 residues. V lost 3 bases and J lost 0, with 18 bases in between. Germline V gives CDR1 KGHSH, CDR2 LQKENI.

The CDR3 region has the DNA TGCAGCGTAGACCTAGGGCGTACCCAAGAGACCCAGTACTTC. It is translated as CSVDLGRTQETQYF. The J gene is TRBJ2-5, the V gene TRBV29-1; no clear D gene. This CDR3 comprises 14 residues. From germline, CDR1 is SQVTM and CDR2 ANQGSEA. Deletions cut 6 bases from V and 1 base from J, with 15 bases between. Full variable domain (rest looked up from reference TRBV29-1 and TRBJ2-5): SAVISQKPSRDICQRGTSLTIQCQVDSQVTMMFWYRQQPGQSLTLIATANQGSEATYESGFVIDKFPISRPNLTFSTLTVSNMSPEDSSIYLCSVDLGRTQETQYFGPGTRLLVL.

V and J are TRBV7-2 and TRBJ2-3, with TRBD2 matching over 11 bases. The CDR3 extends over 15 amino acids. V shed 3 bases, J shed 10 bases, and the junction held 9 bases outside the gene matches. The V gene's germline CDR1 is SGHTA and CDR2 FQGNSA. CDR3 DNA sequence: TGTGCCAGCAGCTTTGGCCTAGCGGGGGGTTTCCCGCAGTATTTT. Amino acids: CASSFGLAGGFPQYF.

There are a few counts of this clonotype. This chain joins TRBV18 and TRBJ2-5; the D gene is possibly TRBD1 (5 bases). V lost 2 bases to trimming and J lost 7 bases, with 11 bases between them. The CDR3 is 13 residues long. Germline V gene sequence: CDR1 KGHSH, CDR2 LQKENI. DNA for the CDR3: TGTGCCAGCTCACCATGGGTCAGGGCGACCCAGTACTTC. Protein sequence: CASSPWVRATQYF.

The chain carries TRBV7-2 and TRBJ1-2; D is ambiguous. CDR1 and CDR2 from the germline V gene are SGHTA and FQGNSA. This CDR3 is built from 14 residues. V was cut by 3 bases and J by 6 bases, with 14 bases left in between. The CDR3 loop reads CASSFSRQVDGYTF. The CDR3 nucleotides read TGTGCCAGCAGCTTTTCCCGGCAGGTTGATGGCTACACCTTC.

The CDR3 coding sequence is TGCGCCAGCAGCGTCACAGGACTTGGCTATGGCTACACCTTC. It encodes CASSVTGLGYGYTF. The chain carries TRBV5-1 and TRBJ1-2; possible D gene TRBD1, 5 bases. Germline V gives CDR1 SGHRS, CDR2 YFSETQ. V lost 4 bases to trimming and J lost 4 bases, with 14 bases between them. CDR3 size: 14 residues. The full variable domain, its missing parts supplied by reference TRBV5-1 and TRBJ1-2, is KAGVTQTPRYLIKTRGQQVTLSCSPISGHRSVSWYQQTPGQGLQFLFEYFSETQRNKGNFPGRFSGRQFSNSRSEMNVSTLELGDSALYLCASSVTGLGYGYTFGSGTRLTVV.

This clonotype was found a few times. CDR3 residues: CATSRDRAGAYEQYF. CDR3 DNA sequence: TGTGCCACCAGCAGAGATAGAGCAGGGGCCTACGAGCAGTACTTC. V gene TRBV15 combines with J gene TRBJ2-7; possibly TRBD1 for D (6 bases). Germline V CDR1 and CDR2: LNHNV, YYDKDF (reference sequence). The CDR3 spans 15 residues. The V gene lost 0 bases and the J gene lost 2 bases, with 11 bases spanning the gap. Supplemented by reference TRBV15 and TRBJ2-7, the full variable domain reads DAMVIQNPRYQVTQFGKPVTLSCSQTLNHNVMYWYQQKSSQAPKLLFHYYDKDFNNEADTPDNFQSRRPNTSFCFLDIRSPGLGDTAMYLCATSRDRAGAYEQYFGPGTRLTVT.

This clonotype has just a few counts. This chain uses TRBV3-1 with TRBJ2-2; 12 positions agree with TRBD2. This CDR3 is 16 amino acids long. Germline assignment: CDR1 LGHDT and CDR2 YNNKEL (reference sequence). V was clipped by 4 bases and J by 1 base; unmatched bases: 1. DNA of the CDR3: TGTGCCAGCAGCCCGACTAGCGGGGGGAACACCGGGGAGCTGTTTTTT. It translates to CASSPTSGGNTGELFF.

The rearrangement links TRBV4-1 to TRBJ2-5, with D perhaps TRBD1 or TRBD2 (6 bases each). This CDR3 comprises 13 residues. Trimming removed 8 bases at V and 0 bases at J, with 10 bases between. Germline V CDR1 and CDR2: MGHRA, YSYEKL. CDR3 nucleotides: TGCGCCAGCGGGGGGCGCAACCAAGAGACCCAGTACTTC. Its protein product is CASGGRNQETQYF.

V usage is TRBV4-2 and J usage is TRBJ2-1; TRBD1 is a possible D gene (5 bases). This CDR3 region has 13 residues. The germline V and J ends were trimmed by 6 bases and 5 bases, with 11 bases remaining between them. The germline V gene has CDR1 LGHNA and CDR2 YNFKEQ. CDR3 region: CASSTLGDNEQFF. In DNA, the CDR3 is TGTGCCAGCAGTACCCTAGGGGACAATGAGCAGTTCTTC.

The CDR3 region has the DNA TGCAGTGCTAGAGTTGGAGGTAGCGGGGGAGTAGATACGCAGTATTTT. This gives the protein CSARVGGSGGVDTQYF. The V call is TRBV20-1, the J call TRBJ2-3; 9 nucleotides line up with TRBD2. Germline-derived CDR1 and CDR2 are DFQATT and SNEGSKA (reference sequence). V trimming: 1 base; J trimming: 5 bases; junction bases outside the gene matches: 10. CDR3 length: 16 amino acids.

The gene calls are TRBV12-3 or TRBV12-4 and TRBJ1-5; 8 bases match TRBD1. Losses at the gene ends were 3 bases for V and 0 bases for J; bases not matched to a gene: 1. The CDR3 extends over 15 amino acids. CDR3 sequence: CASSFRGHSNQPQHF. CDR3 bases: TGTGCCAGCAGTTTCAGGGGGCATAGCAATCAGCCCCAGCATTTT.

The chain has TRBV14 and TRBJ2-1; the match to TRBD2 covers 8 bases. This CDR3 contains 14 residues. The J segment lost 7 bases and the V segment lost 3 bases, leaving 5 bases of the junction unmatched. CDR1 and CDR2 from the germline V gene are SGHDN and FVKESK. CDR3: CASSHFERGNEQFF. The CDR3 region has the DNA TGTGCCAGCAGCCACTTTGAGCGGGGGAATGAGCAGTTCTTC.

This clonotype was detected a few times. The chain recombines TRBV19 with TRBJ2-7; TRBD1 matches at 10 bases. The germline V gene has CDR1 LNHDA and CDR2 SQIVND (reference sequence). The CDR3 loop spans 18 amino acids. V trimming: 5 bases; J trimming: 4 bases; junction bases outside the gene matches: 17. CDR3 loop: CASSPKNWGRDRGYEQYV. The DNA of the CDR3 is TGTGCCAGTAGTCCGAAAAACTGGGGCCGGGACAGGGGATACGAGCAGTACGTC.

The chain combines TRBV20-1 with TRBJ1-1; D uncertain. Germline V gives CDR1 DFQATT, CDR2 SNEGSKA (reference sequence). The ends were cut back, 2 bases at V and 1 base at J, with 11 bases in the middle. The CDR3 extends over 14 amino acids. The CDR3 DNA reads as TGCAGTGCTAGATCCGCCCTTGAGAACACTGAAGCTTTCTTT. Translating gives CSARSALENTEAFF.

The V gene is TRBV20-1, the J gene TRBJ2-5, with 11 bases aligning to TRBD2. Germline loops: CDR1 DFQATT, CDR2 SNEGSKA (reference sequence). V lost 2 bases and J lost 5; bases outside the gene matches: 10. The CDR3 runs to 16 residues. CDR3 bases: TGCAGTGCTAGATCTTTCGGGACTAGCGGAGGGGAGACCCAGTACTTC. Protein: CSARSFGTSGGETQYF.

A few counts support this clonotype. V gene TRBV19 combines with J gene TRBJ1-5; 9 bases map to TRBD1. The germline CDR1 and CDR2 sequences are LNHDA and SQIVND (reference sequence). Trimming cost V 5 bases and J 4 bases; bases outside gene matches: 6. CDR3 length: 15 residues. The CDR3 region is CASSRTGTGNQPQHF. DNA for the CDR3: TGTGCCAGTAGTCGAACCGGGACAGGGAATCAGCCCCAGCATTTT. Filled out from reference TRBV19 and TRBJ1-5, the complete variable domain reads DGGITQSPKYLFRKEGQNVTLSCEQNLNHDAMYWYRQDPGQGLRLIYYSQIVNDFQKGDIAEGYSVSREKKESFPLTVTSAQKNPTAFYLCASSRTGTGNQPQHFGDGTRLSIL.

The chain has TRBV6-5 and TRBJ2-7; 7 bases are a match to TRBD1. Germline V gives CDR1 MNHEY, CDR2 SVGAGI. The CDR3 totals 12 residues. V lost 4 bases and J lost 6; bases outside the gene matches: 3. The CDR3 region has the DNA TGTGCCAGCAGTTCGACAGGGCTCGAGCAGTACTTC. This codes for CASSSTGLEQYF.

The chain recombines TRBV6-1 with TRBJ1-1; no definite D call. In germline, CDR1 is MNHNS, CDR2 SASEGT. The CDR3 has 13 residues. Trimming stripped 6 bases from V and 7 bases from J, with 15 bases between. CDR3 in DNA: TGTGCCAGCAGAGATCCGGACGAAGATGAAGCTTTCTTT. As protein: CASRDPDEDEAFF.